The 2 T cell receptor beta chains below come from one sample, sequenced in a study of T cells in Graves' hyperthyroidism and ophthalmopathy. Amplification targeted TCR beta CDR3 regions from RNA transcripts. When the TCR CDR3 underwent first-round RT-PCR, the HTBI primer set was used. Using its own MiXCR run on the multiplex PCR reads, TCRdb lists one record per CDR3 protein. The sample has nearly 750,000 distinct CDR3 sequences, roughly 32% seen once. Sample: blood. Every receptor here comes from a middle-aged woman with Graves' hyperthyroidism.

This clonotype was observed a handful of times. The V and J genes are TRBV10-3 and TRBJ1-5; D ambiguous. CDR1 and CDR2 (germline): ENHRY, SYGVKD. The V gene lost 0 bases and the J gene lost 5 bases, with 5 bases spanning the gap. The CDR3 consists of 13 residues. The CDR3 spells CAISESRDQPQHF. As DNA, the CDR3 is TGTGCCATCAGTGAGTCCCGAGATCAGCCCCAGCATTTT.

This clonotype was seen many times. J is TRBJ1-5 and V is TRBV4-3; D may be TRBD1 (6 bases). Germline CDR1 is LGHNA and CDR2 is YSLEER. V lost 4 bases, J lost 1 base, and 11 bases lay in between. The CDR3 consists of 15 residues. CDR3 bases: TGCGCCAGCAGCCCGATACAGGGCAGCAATCAGCCCCAGCATTTT. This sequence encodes CASSPIQGSNQPQHF.